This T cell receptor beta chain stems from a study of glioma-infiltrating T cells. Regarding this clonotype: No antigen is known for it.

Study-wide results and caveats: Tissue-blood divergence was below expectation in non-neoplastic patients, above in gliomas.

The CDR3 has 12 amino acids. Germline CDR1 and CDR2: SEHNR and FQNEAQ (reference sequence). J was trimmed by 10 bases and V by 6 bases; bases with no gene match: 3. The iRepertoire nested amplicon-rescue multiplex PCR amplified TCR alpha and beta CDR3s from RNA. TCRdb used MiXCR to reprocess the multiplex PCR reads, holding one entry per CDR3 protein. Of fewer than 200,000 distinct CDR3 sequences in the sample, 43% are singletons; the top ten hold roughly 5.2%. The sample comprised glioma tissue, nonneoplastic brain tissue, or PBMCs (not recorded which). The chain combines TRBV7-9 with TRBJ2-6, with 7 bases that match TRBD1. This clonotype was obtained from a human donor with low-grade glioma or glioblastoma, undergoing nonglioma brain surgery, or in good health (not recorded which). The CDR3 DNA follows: TGTGCCAGCAGTGTACAGGGGAACGTCCTGACTTTC. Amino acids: CASSVQGNVLTF.